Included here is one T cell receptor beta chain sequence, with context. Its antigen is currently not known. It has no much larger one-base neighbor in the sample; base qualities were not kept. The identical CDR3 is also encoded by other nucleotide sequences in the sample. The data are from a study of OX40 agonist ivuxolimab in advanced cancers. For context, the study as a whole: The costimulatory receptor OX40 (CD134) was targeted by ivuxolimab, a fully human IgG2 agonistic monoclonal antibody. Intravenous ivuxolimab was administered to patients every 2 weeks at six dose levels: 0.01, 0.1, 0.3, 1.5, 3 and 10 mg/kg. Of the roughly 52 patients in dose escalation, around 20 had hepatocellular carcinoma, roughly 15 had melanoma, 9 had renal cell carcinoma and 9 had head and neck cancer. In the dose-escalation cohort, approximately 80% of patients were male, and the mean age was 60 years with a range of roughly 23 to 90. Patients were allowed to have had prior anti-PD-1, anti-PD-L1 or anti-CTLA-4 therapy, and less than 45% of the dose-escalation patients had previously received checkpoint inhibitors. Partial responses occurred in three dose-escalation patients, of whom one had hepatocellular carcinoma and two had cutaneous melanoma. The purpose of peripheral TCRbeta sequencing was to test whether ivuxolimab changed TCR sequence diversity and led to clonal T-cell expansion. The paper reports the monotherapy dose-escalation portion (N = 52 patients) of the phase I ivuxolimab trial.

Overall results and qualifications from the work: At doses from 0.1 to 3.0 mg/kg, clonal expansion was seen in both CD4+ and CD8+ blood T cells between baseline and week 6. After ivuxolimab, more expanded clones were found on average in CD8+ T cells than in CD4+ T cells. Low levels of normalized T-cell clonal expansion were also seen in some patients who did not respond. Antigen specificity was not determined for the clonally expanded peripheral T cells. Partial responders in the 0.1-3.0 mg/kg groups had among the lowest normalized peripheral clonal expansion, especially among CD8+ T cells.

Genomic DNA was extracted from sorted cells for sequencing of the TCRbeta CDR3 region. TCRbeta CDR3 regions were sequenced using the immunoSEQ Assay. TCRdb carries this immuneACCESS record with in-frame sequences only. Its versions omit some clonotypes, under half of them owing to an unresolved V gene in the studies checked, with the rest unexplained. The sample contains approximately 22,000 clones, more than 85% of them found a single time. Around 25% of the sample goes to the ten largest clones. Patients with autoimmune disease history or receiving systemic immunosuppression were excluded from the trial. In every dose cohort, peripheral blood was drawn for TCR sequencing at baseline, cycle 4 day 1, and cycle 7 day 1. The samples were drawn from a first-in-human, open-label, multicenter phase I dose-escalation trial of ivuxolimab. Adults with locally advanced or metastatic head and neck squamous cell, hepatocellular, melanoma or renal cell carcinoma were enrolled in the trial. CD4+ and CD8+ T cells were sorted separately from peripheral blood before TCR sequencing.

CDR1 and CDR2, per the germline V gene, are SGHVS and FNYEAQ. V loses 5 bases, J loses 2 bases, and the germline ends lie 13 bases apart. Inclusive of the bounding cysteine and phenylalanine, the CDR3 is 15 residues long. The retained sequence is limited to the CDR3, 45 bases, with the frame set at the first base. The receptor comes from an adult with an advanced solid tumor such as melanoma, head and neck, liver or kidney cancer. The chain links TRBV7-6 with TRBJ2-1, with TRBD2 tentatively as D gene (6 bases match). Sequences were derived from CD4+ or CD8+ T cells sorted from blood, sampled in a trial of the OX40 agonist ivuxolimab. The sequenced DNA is TGTGCCAGCAGCCCCCGACTAGGGCCCTACAATGAGCAGTTCTTC. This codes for CASSPRLGPYNEQFF.